The 20 T cell receptor beta chains reported below all come from one sample, sequenced in a study of T cells in Graves' hyperthyroidism and ophthalmopathy. What was amplified from RNA transcripts were TCR beta CDR3 regions. HTBI primers were employed in a first-round RT-PCR of the TCR CDR3. TCRdb called the multiplex PCR reads again in MiXCR, with one record for every CDR3 protein. The sample records a few hundred thousand distinct CDR3 sequences, about 43% being singletons. Sequenced material: peripheral blood or thyroid tissue (not recorded which). The receptors here all came from a woman aged 18-29 years with Graves' hyperthyroidism.

For this clonotype: Its ends do not fully match the called genes, so a read error is possible. This chain uses TRBV20-1 with TRBJ1-1, with D perhaps TRBD1 (6 bases). The germline gives CDR1 DFQATT, CDR2 SNEGSKA (reference sequence). The CDR3 is 14 amino acids. The CDR3 bases are TGCAGTGCTACGAGGGCAGGGGCGAACACCGGGGAGCTGTTT. Its protein product is CSATRAGANTGELF.

This clonotype was seen a few times. This chain uses TRBV20-1 with TRBJ2-3, with 10 bases lining up with TRBD2. V lost 6 bases, J lost 4 bases, and 10 bases stayed unmatched. The CDR3 covers 15 residues. Germline V CDR1 and CDR2: DFQATT, SNEGSKA (reference sequence). DNA of the CDR3: TGCAGTGCCCCCCAACTAGCGGGGTGGGCAGATACGCAGTATTTT. Translation gives CSAPQLAGWADTQYF.

The chain uses TRBV11-1 and TRBJ1-1, with 7 positions matching TRBD1. The V gene's germline CDR1 is SGHAT and CDR2 FQDESV (reference sequence). Losses at the gene ends were 4 bases for V and 0 bases for J; bases not matched to a gene: 5. This CDR3 comprises 15 residues. Here the CDR3 reads CASSSTGTVNTEAFF. The CDR3 bases are TGTGCCAGCAGCTCGACCGGGACAGTGAACACTGAAGCTTTCTTT.

This clonotype was picked up many times. The chain employs TRBV5-6 and TRBJ2-2; D remains unclear. Germline V CDR1 and CDR2: SGHDT, YYEEEE. Trimming took 0 bases from V and 3 from J, leaving 9 bases between them. The CDR3 contains 15 residues. The CDR3 sequence is CASSLAHGYTGELFF. In DNA form, the CDR3 reads TGTGCCAGCAGCTTGGCACACGGCTACACCGGGGAGCTGTTTTTT. Full variable domain (rest looked up from reference TRBV5-6 and TRBJ2-2): DAGVTQSPTHLIKTRGQQVTLRCSPKSGHDTVSWYQQALGQGPQFIFQYYEEEERQRGNFPDRFSGHQFPNYSSELNVNALLLGDSALYLCASSLAHGYTGELFFGEGSRLTVL.

This clonotype was counted ten times or more. The chain has TRBV12-3 or TRBV12-4 and TRBJ2-7; D remains ambiguous. This CDR3 has 11 residues. Trimming pared 7 bases from V and 2 bases from J, leaving 6 bases between. CDR3: CASTQTYEQYF. The CDR3 DNA reads as TGTGCCAGCACCCAGACCTACGAGCAGTACTTC.

This clonotype has a count of ten or more. The chain uses TRBV5-8 and TRBJ2-7, with 7 bases aligning to TRBD1. Losses at the gene ends were 3 bases for V and 6 bases for J; bases not matched to a gene: 9. The CDR3 length is 14 residues. Germline V gives CDR1 SGHTS, CDR2 YDEGEE. The CDR3 is CASSYRDSPSEQYF. CDR3 bases: TGTGCCAGCAGCTACCGGGACAGTCCTTCCGAGCAGTACTTC.

Turning to this clonotype: The junction shows a germline mismatch at one end, possibly a read error. This sequence joins TRBV4-1 and TRBJ2-3; D is possibly TRBD1 or TRBD2 (6 bases each). Per germline, CDR1 MGHRA and CDR2 YSYEKL. CDR3 length equals 14 residues. For the CDR3, the DNA is TGTGCCAGCAGCGAAGTGGGGGGCGCAGATACGCAGTATTTT. Its translation is CASSEVGGADTQYF.

In this sample, this clonotype turned up many times. This rearrangement joins TRBV9 to TRBJ1-3; D gene ambiguous. The V and J ends lost 0 bases and 8 bases respectively, with 6 bases between them. The CDR3 has 12 amino acids. Per the germline V gene, CDR1 is SGDLS and CDR2 is YYNGEE. Here the CDR3 DNA reads TGTGCCAGCAGCGTAGAGCAGGACACCATATATTTT. Protein product: CASSVEQDTIYF.

This clonotype showed up many times. The V call is TRBV6-6, the J call TRBJ1-1; D is perhaps TRBD1 (5 bases). CDR1 and CDR2 (germline): MNHNY, SVGAGI (reference sequence). The CDR3 is made up of 14 amino acids. Trimming cost V 6 bases and J 1 base, with 12 bases left between them. The chain's CDR3 is CASSLDTQNTEAFF. CDR3 sequence (DNA): TGTGCCAGCAGCCTGGACACCCAGAACACTGAAGCTTTCTTT.

This chain uses TRBV2 with TRBJ2-7; D may correspond to TRBD1 or TRBD2 (6 bases each). Germline V gene sequence: CDR1 SNHLY, CDR2 FYNNEI. The V end lost 4 bases, the J end lost 4 bases, and 26 bases lay between the germline ends. The CDR3 sequence is 18 residues long. The CDR3 sequence: CASSVTSSRGDTSYEQYF. In DNA form, the CDR3 reads TGTGCCAGCAGTGTTACTAGCAGCCGAGGGGACACCAGTTACGAGCAGTACTTC. The variable domain in full, with the rest retrieved from reference TRBV2 and TRBJ2-7, is EPEVTQTPSHQVTQMGQEVILRCVPISNHLYFYWYRQILGQKVEFLVSFYNNEISEKSEIFDDQFSVERPDGSNFTLKIRSTKLEDSAMYFCASSVTSSRGDTSYEQYFGPGTRLTVT.

V is TRBV20-1 and J is TRBJ1-2, with unresolved D. V was shortened by 3 bases and J by 6 bases, with 8 bases between the two germline ends. Germline CDR1 and CDR2: DFQATT and SNEGSKA (reference sequence). CDR3 size: 11 residues. Here the CDR3 DNA reads TGCAGTGCTAGGTGGCGGAATGGCTACACCTTC. It encodes CSARWRNGYTF.

The V call is TRBV27, the J call TRBJ2-7, with 8 bases matching TRBD1. CDR1 MNHEY and CDR2 SMNVEV come from the germline V gene (reference sequence). The CDR3 sequence is 16 residues long. With V trimmed by 4 bases and J by 4 bases, 12 bases remained unmatched. CDR3 protein: CASSSPGQGSGYEQYF. In DNA form, the CDR3 reads TGTGCCAGCAGTTCACCCGGACAGGGTTCAGGGTACGAGCAGTACTTC.

The J gene is TRBJ2-7, the V gene TRBV2, with 7 bases that match TRBD1. CDR3 length equals 14 residues. The trim removed 8 bases at V and 7 bases at J, leaving 14 bases unmatched. Germline V gene sequence: CDR1 SNHLY, CDR2 FYNNEI. The CDR3 DNA is TGTGCCAGCCTCGACAGGGAAACGTACAATGAGCAGTACTTC. Amino acids: CASLDRETYNEQYF.

This clonotype occurred a few times. This rearrangement joins TRBV7-2 to TRBJ1-1; D gene uncertain. Trimming removed 7 bases from V and 3 bases from J, with 12 bases in between. The CDR3 sequence is 13 residues long. CDR1 is SGHTA and CDR2 is FQGNSA in the germline V gene. The CDR3 region is CASTLPIDTEAFF. CDR3 DNA sequence: TGTGCCAGCACCCTCCCGATCGACACTGAAGCTTTCTTT.

This clonotype was detected many times. The V call is TRBV29-1, the J call TRBJ1-2; TRBD1 might be the D (6 bases). The V end lost 4 bases, the J end lost 8 bases, and 14 bases lay between the germline ends. The CDR3 runs 12 residues. In germline, CDR1 is SQVTM, CDR2 ANQGSEA. CDR3 nucleotide sequence: TGCAGCGTTGTGGGGGGCGCATCCGGCTACACCTTC. It encodes CSVVGGASGYTF.

This clonotype was seen repeatedly, ten times or more. The genes are TRBV10-2 and TRBJ1-3, with a weak D call TRBD1 (5 bases). Trimming shortened V by 3 bases and J by 1 base, and 13 bases separated the two germline ends. Germline V gives CDR1 WSHSY, CDR2 SAAADI. This CDR3 comprises 16 residues. CDR3 sequence (DNA): TGCGCCAGCAGTGATTTTGGGGCCGGATCTGGAAACACCATATATTTT. It translates to CASSDFGAGSGNTIYF.

The J gene is TRBJ2-5, the V gene TRBV7-8; 9 nucleotides agree with TRBD1. In germline, CDR1 is SGHVS, CDR2 FQNEAQ. This CDR3 is built from 13 residues. Trimming at V came to 4 bases and at J to 5 bases, leaving 2 bases not matched to a gene. The CDR3 protein is CASSWDRDETQYF. The CDR3 DNA sequence: TGTGCCAGCAGCTGGGACAGGGACGAGACCCAGTACTTC.

The chain recombines TRBV11-1 with TRBJ2-2, with 8 bases that match TRBD1. The V segment lost 11 bases and the J segment 4 bases; nucleotides outside the gene matches: 9. Germline CDR1 reads SGHAT; CDR2 reads FQDESV (reference sequence). This CDR3 is 14 amino acids long. The CDR3 DNA sequence: TGTGCCCCCGGGACAGGAGGTACCACCGGGGAGCTGTTTTTT. Its translation is CAPGTGGTTGELFF.

This clonotype was observed many times. V usage is TRBV12-3 or TRBV12-4 and J usage is TRBJ2-5; 7 nucleotides agree with TRBD2. The CDR3 loop spans 15 amino acids. After removal of 7 bases from V and 5 bases from J, the junction contained 13 bases not matched to a gene. The CDR3 loop reads CASNRVAGVSETQYF. In nucleotides, the CDR3 is TGTGCCAGCAATCGCGTGGCGGGAGTCTCGGAGACCCAGTACTTC.

Concerning this clonotype: The junction departs from the called germline gene at one end, perhaps through a read error. The CDR3 nucleotides are TGTGCCAGCAGGTCTCCGGGACGGACACCAAACACTGGAGCTTTCTTT. As protein: CASRSPGRTPNTGAFF. This chain joins TRBV12-3 or TRBV12-4 and TRBJ1-1; D perhaps matches TRBD1 (5 bases). The CDR3 consists of 16 residues.